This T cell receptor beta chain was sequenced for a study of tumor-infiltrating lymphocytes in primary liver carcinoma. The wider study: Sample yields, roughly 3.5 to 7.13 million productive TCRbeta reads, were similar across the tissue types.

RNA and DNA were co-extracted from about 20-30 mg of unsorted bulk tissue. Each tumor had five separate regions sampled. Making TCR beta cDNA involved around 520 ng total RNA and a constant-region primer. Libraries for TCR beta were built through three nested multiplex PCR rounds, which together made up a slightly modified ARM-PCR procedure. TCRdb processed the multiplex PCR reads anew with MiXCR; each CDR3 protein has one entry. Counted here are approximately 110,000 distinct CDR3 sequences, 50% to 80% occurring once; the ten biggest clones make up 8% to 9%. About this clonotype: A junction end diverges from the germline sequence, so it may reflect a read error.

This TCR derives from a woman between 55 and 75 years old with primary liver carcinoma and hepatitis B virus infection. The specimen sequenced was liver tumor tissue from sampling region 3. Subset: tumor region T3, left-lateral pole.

The CDR3 loop reads CASSRGQATNEKVFF. The CDR3 DNA reads TGTGCCAGCTCACGGGGACAGGCAACTAATGAAAAAGTGTTTTTT. The V and J genes are TRBV18 and TRBJ1-4; 8 bases align to TRBD1. The CDR3 length is 15 residues. The germline V gene has CDR1 KGHSH and CDR2 LQKENI. Looking up the rest from reference TRBV18 and TRBJ1-4 gives the full variable domain: NAGVMQNPRHLVRRRGQEARLRCSPMKGHSHVYWYRQLPEEGLKFMVYLQKENIIDESGMPKERFSAEFPKEGPSILRIQQVVRGDSAAYFCASSRGQATNEKVFFGSGTQLSVL.